The sequence of this T cell receptor beta chain was determined in a study of T cells in Graves' hyperthyroidism and ophthalmopathy. In its sample, this clonotype was seen many times. Amplification targeted TCR beta CDR3 regions from RNA transcripts. The HTBI set primed first-round TCR CDR3 RT-PCR. TCRdb re-called the multiplex PCR reads with MiXCR, one entry per CDR3 protein. The data show hundreds of thousands of distinct CDR3 sequences, with roughly 14% seen just once and roughly an eighth held by the top ten. Germline assignment: CDR1 SGHRS and CDR2 YFSETQ. This CDR3 contains 14 residues. The V gene lost 0 bases and the J gene lost 1 base, with 4 bases spanning the gap.

The sequencing input was blood. The sequence came from a woman aged 50 to 60 with Graves' ophthalmopathy. The rearrangement joins TRBV5-1 to TRBJ1-4; D uncertain. CDR3 nucleotides: TGCGCCAGCAGCTTGGACGGAACTAATGAAAAACTGTTTTTT. Protein sequence: CASSLDGTNEKLFF. The full variable domain, completed using reference TRBV5-1 and TRBJ1-4, is KAGVTQTPRYLIKTRGQQVTLSCSPISGHRSVSWYQQTPGQGLQFLFEYFSETQRNKGNFPGRFSGRQFSNSRSEMNVSTLELGDSALYLCASSLDGTNEKLFFGSGTQLSVL.